Listed here is a single T cell receptor (beta chain). This record belongs to a study of blood T cell repertoires in COVID-19. Per the authors' pipeline: Amplification from reference gene primers served as the basis for estimated nucleated cell counts. Method: immunoSEQ multiplex PCR; TCRdb's copy keeps in-frame clones and lacks some. Clone size and the V and J calls come from that table; the DNA yielded D and trimming. The table has 300,000 to 400,000 clones, 85% seen once. Looked up from germline, CDR1 is DFQATT and CDR2 is SNEGSKA (reference sequence). The CDR3 spans 14 residues. Unmatched junction bases numbered 6, after V lost 3 bases and J lost 4 bases.

This chain links TRBV20-1 with TRBJ2-7; 10 nucleotides agree with TRBD1. Source material: peripheral blood. The clonotype was recovered from a human donor in a cohort sampled during active COVID-19. The CDR3 region is CSASRDRGYYEQYF. The DNA of the CDR3 is TGCAGTGCTAGTCGGGACAGGGGCTATTACGAGCAGTACTTC.